This entry lists 23 T cell receptor beta chains sequenced from one sample in a study of T cell responses to AZD1222 COVID-19 vaccine. The assay was immunoSEQ multiplex PCR, and TCRdb's table has in-frame clones only and misses some. The data show 150,000 to 200,000 clones, around 88% seen once. The source was peripheral blood, collected 28 days after the second AZD1222 dose. These receptors originate from an adult who received the AZD1222 COVID-19 vaccine.

This clone was recorded once. This chain links TRBV7-2 with TRBJ2-7; a possible D gene is TRBD2 (5 bases). The CDR3 is 15 residues long. V lost 0 bases, J lost 3 bases, and 12 bases lay in between. Germline V CDR1 and CDR2: SGHTA, FQGNSA. The CDR3 DNA reads as TGTGCCAGCAGCTTAGCTAGCGCCTTGGTCTACGAGCAGTACTTC. Translating gives CASSLASALVYEQYF.

The chain links TRBV18 to TRBJ2-7; 8 positions match TRBD1. Looked up from germline, CDR1 is KGHSH and CDR2 is LQKENI. The V and J ends lost 3 bases and 0 bases, in that order; junction bases with no gene match: 4. This CDR3 has 15 amino acids. The CDR3 sequence is CASSPTGASSYEQYF. The CDR3 DNA follows: TGTGCCAGCTCACCGACAGGGGCTAGCTCCTACGAGCAGTACTTC.

In nucleotides, the CDR3 is TGCGCCAGCAGCTTTACCACCGGGACAGGGGGTCATGAGCAGTTCTTC. It yields the protein CASSFTTGTGGHEQFF. V and J are TRBV5-1 and TRBJ2-1, with TRBD1 identical over 11 bases. The length of the CDR3 is 16 residues. J was trimmed by 8 bases and V by 2 bases; bases with no gene match: 9. The germline V gene has CDR1 SGHRS and CDR2 YFSETQ.

The sample holds a few counts of this clone. The V and J genes are TRBV10-2 and TRBJ1-6; unclear D gene. Germline V gene sequence: CDR1 WSHSY, CDR2 SAAADI. V was shortened by 2 bases and J by 7 bases, with 15 bases between the two germline ends. The CDR3 runs to 16 residues. The CDR3 loop reads CASSEPRRVGNSPLHF. The CDR3 region has the DNA TGCGCCAGCAGTGAGCCCAGGAGGGTTGGGAATTCACCCCTCCACTTT.

The chain joins TRBV10-3 to TRBJ1-2; D remains ambiguous. This CDR3 has 13 amino acids. Germline V gene sequence: CDR1 ENHRY, CDR2 SYGVKD. Trimming took off 3 bases at V and 5 bases at J, with 10 bases between the two ends. Here the CDR3 DNA reads TGTGCCATCAGTGACGGACCGCCTTATGGCTACACCTTC. Translation: CAISDGPPYGYTF.

The chain is built from TRBV29-1 and TRBJ1-1, with 7 bases lining up with TRBD1. Germline assignment: CDR1 SQVTM and CDR2 ANQGSEA. CDR3 size: 13 residues. After removal of 6 bases from V and 0 bases from J, the junction contained 4 bases not matched to a gene. Written as DNA, the CDR3 is TGCAGCGTGGAGGGACAGTTGAACACTGAAGCTTTCTTT. Its translation: CSVEGQLNTEAFF.

This sequence joins TRBV10-3 and TRBJ1-5; a weak D match, TRBD1 (5 bases). The CDR3 is made up of 15 amino acids. Germline V gene sequence: CDR1 ENHRY, CDR2 SYGVKD. Between the trimmed V and J ends, which lost 0 bases and 5 bases, there was a span of 11 bases. The CDR3 DNA follows: TGTGCCATCAGTGAGTCGATCAGAGGGGATCAGCCCCAGCATTTT. It yields the protein CAISESIRGDQPQHF.

The chain carries TRBV4-1 and TRBJ1-5, with 10 positions matching TRBD1. V shed 3 bases and J 8 bases; nucleotides not matched to a gene: 13. The CDR3 is 17 residues long. CDR1 and CDR2 (germline): MGHRA, YSYEKL. The CDR3 reads CASSHLLGQGPYEPQHF. The CDR3 DNA is TGCGCCAGCAGCCACCTCCTGGGACAGGGGCCGTACGAGCCCCAGCATTTT.

Turning to this clone: This sample also contains other DNA sequences that code for the same CDR3. The chain joins TRBV27 to TRBJ2-1, with 9 positions matching TRBD2. Trimming took 3 bases from V and 0 from J; bases not matched to a gene: 0. This CDR3 has 15 residues. CDR1 and CDR2 from the germline V gene are MNHEY and SMNVEV (reference sequence). The CDR3 DNA follows: TGTGCCAGCAGTTTTAGCGGGGGCTCCTACAATGAGCAGTTCTTC. Protein: CASSFSGGSYNEQFF.

The chain combines TRBV5-1 with TRBJ2-2, with D perhaps matching TRBD1 (5 bases). V shed 2 bases and J shed 2 bases, with 7 bases lying between them. The CDR3 consists of 14 residues. The germline V gene has CDR1 SGHRS and CDR2 YFSETQ. DNA for the CDR3: TGCGCCAGCAGCTTAGGACATAACACCGGGGAGCTGTTTTTT. Translated: CASSLGHNTGELFF.

The chain employs TRBV7-2 and TRBJ1-4, with TRBD1 identical over 7 bases. Germline values: CDR1 SGHTA, CDR2 FQGNSA. The CDR3 extends over 15 amino acids. V lost 5 bases and J lost 5; bases outside the gene matches: 8. The CDR3 sequence is CASSLLQGTNEKLFF. The CDR3 DNA reads TGTGCCAGCAGCCTCCTACAGGGGACGAATGAAAAACTGTTTTTT.

The chain recombines TRBV18 with TRBJ1-4; D is unresolved. The CDR3 is 15 amino acids. Trimming removed 5 bases at V and 8 bases at J, with 18 bases between. The germline gives CDR1 KGHSH, CDR2 LQKENI. CDR3 loop: CASSASAGLGEKLFF. Here the CDR3 DNA reads TGTGCCAGCTCAGCGTCGGCGGGGTTGGGGGAAAAACTGTTTTTT.

This chain uses TRBV4-3 with TRBJ1-6; D gene ambiguous. In germline, CDR1 is LGHNA, CDR2 YSLEER. There are 17 residues in the CDR3. Trimming took 0 bases from V and 0 from J, leaving 9 bases between them. CDR3 protein: CASSQESLSSYNSPLHF. As DNA, the CDR3 is TGCGCCAGCAGCCAAGAATCCCTCTCCTCCTATAATTCACCCCTCCACTTT.

This clone was picked up a small number of times. The rearrangement uses TRBV9 and TRBJ2-7; D not certain. The CDR3 is 14 residues long. From germline, CDR1 is SGDLS and CDR2 YYNGEE. V shed 0 bases and J shed 2 bases, with 9 bases lying between them. The CDR3 sequence: CASSVGEGPYEQYF. CDR3 in DNA: TGTGCCAGCAGCGTAGGGGAAGGCCCCTACGAGCAGTACTTC. The full variable domain, with the rest looked up from reference TRBV9 and TRBJ2-7, is DSGVTQTPKHLITATGQRVTLRCSPRSGDLSVYWYQQSLDQGLQFLIQYYNGEERAKGNILERFSAQQFPDLHSELNLSSLELGDSALYFCASSVGEGPYEQYFGPGTRLTVT.

The chain uses TRBV5-6 and TRBJ2-3; D not certain. The CDR3 consists of 15 residues. Per germline, CDR1 SGHDT and CDR2 YYEEEE. V lost 2 bases to trimming and J lost 0 bases, with 10 bases between them. The CDR3 spells CASSFTAPSTDTQYF. The CDR3 DNA reads TGTGCCAGCAGCTTCACAGCTCCTAGCACAGATACGCAGTATTTT.

V usage is TRBV30 and J usage is TRBJ1-3, with D perhaps TRBD1 (5 bases). CDR1 and CDR2 from the germline V gene are GTSNPN and SVGIG (reference sequence). The CDR3 totals 16 residues. Trimming cost V 5 bases and J 0 bases, with 17 bases left between them. Here the CDR3 reads CAWADGGLISGNTIYF. Written as DNA, the CDR3 is TGTGCCTGGGCTGACGGGGGATTAATCTCTGGAAACACCATATATTTT.

V gene TRBV29-1 combines with J gene TRBJ2-7; 8 nucleotides match TRBD1. Germline CDR1 reads SQVTM; CDR2 reads ANQGSEA. The V segment lost 8 bases and the J segment 5 bases; nucleotides outside the gene matches: 8. The CDR3 length is 12 residues. This chain's CDR3 is CSHRTGKNEQYF. The CDR3 DNA sequence: TGCAGCCATAGGACAGGGAAAAACGAGCAGTACTTC.

V usage is TRBV27 and J usage is TRBJ1-1; D uncertain. V lost 0 bases to trimming and J lost 0 bases, with 8 bases between them. CDR3 length: 15 amino acids. Germline V CDR1 and CDR2: MNHEY, SMNVEV (reference sequence). The CDR3 reads CASSLSASLNTEAFF. In DNA form, the CDR3 reads TGTGCCAGCAGTTTATCGGCCAGTTTGAACACTGAAGCTTTCTTT.

The chain combines TRBV18 with TRBJ2-3; D is unresolved. CDR1 and CDR2 from the germline V gene are KGHSH and LQKENI. This CDR3 is 15 amino acids long. V was trimmed by 2 bases and J by 0 bases, leaving 9 bases between them. The chain's CDR3 is CASSPAGFSTDTQYF. The CDR3 nucleotides read TGTGCCAGCTCACCAGCAGGATTTAGCACAGATACGCAGTATTTT.

The chain is built from TRBV19 and TRBJ1-1; D not resolved. V lost 11 bases, J lost 3 bases, and 16 bases lay in between. The CDR3 is made up of 13 amino acids. Per germline, CDR1 LNHDA and CDR2 SQIVND (reference sequence). The CDR3 region has the DNA TGTGCCGCGTCTGCAGGCACATACACTGAAGCTTTCTTT. Translating it yields CAASAGTYTEAFF.

The table lists this clone with a few counts. This chain links TRBV27 with TRBJ1-1, with D tentatively TRBD1 (5 bases). The CDR3 has 15 residues. CDR1 is MNHEY and CDR2 is SMNVEV in the germline V gene (reference sequence). The germline V and J ends were trimmed by 5 bases and 0 bases, with 13 bases remaining between them. The CDR3 reads CASSPGTGMNTEAFF. CDR3 nucleotides: TGTGCCAGCAGTCCCGGGACGGGGATGAACACTGAAGCTTTCTTT.

V and J are TRBV30 and TRBJ1-1; 8 bases agree with TRBD1. Germline assignment: CDR1 GTSNPN and CDR2 SVGIG (reference sequence). This CDR3 has 15 amino acids. After removal of 3 bases from V and 2 bases from J, the junction contained 8 bases not matched to a gene. CDR3 amino acids: CAWSPLGQGNTEAFF. The CDR3 bases are TGTGCCTGGAGCCCCCTTGGACAGGGCAACACTGAAGCTTTCTTT. Filled out from reference TRBV30 and TRBJ1-1, the complete variable domain reads SQTIHQWPATLVQPVGSPLSLECTVEGTSNPNLYWYRQAAGRGLQLLFYSVGIGQISSEVPQNLSASRPQDRQFILSSKKLLLSDSGFYLCAWSPLGQGNTEAFFGQGTRLTVV.

The CDR3 region is CASSLDRVSYEQYF. In DNA, the CDR3 is TGCGCCAGCAGCTTGGACAGGGTTTCCTACGAGCAGTACTTC. The chain links TRBV5-1 to TRBJ2-7; TRBD1 might be the D (6 bases). This CDR3 contains 14 residues. Germline V lookup: CDR1 SGHRS, CDR2 YFSETQ. Trimming removed 0 bases at V and 1 base at J, with 8 bases between.